What follows describes a single T cell receptor beta chain. These data come from a study of OX40 agonist ivuxolimab in advanced cancers. Background on the study: Those enrolled were approximately 78% male, with a mean age of roughly 62 years and ages from roughly 20 to 85. Among those treated, three patients had partial responses, one with hepatocellular carcinoma and two with cutaneous melanoma. Enrollees could have had prior anti-PD-1, anti-PD-L1 or anti-CTLA-4 therapy, which around 40% had received.

CDR3 length: 19 residues. Germline CDR1 MNHEY, CDR2 SMNVEV (reference sequence). Unmatched junction bases numbered 18, after V lost 2 bases and J lost 4 bases. Sequencing was performed with immunoSEQ multiplex PCR; in TCRdb, only in-frame clones are kept and a portion is missing. The data hold about 73,000 clones, with about nine tenths observed a single time. Blood draws occurred at baseline, cycle 4 day 1, and cycle 7 day 1. The TCR comes from an adult with an advanced solid tumor such as melanoma, head and neck, liver or kidney cancer. This sample comprised CD4+ or CD8+ T cells sorted from blood, obtained in a trial of the OX40 agonist ivuxolimab. The chain is built from TRBV27 and TRBJ2-3, with TRBD1 matching over 7 bases. CDR3 DNA: TGTGCCAGCAGTTTAAGGGGGCGCCGGGCTCGCTCGAGGGCAGATACGCAGTATTTT. Translated: CASSLRGRRARSRADTQYF.